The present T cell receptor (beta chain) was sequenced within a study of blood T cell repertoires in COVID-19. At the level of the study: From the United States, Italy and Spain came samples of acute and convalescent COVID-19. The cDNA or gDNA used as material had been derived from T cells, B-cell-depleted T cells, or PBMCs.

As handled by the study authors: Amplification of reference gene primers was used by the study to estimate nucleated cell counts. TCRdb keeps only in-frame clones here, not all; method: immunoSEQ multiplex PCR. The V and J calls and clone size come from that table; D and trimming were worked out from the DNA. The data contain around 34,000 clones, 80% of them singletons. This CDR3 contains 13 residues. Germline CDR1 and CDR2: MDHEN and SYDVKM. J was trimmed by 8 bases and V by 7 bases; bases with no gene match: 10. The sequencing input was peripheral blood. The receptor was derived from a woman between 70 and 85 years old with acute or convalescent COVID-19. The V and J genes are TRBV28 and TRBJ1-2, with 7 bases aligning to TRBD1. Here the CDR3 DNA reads TGTGCCAGCACCCTTCCGGGACAGTGGGGCTACACCTTC. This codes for CASTLPGQWGYTF.